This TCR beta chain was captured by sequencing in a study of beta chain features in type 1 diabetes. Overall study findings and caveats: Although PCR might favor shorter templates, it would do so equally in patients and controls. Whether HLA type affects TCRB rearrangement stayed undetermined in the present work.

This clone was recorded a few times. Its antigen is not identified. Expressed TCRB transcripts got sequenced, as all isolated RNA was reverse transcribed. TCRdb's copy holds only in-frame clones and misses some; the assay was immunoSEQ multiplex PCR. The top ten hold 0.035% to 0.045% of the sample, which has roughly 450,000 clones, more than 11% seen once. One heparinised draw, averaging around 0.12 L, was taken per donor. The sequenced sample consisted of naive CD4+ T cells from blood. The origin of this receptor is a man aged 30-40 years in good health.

The CDR3 DNA sequence: TGTGCCAGCAGCGTAGAGGACGAGCAGTACTTC. Protein: CASSVEDEQYF. This rearrangement joins TRBV9 to TRBJ2-7; D ambiguous. The ends were cut back, 0 bases at V and 5 bases at J, with 3 bases in the middle. The CDR3 is 11 residues long. The V gene's germline CDR1 is SGDLS and CDR2 YYNGEE. Together with reference TRBV9 and TRBJ2-7, the CDR3 gives the full variable domain: DSGVTQTPKHLITATGQRVTLRCSPRSGDLSVYWYQQSLDQGLQFLIQYYNGEERAKGNILERFSAQQFPDLHSELNLSSLELGDSALYFCASSVEDEQYFGPGTRLTVT.